This record looks at one TCR beta chain sequence and its context. The sample is drawn from a study of T cell responses to AZD1222 COVID-19 vaccine. Turning to the study itself: Second-dose intervals near 4 or 12 weeks were combined.

Assay used: immunoSEQ multiplex PCR; TCRdb lists only in-frame clones, some missing. The table shows 90,000 to 140,000 clones, with roughly 91% occurring only once. This receptor was identified in an adult in good health. The material sequenced was peripheral blood, taken on day 0 of AZD1222 vaccination.

This chain's CDR3 is CASSLGTAYSPLHF. The CDR3 DNA is TGCGCCAGCAGCTTGGGGACGGCCTATTCACCCCTCCACTTT. The chain combines TRBV5-1 with TRBJ1-6; D unclear. Trimming cost V 0 bases and J 8 bases, with 9 bases left between them. Germline CDR1 is SGHRS and CDR2 is YFSETQ. CDR3 size: 14 residues. Drawing the rest from reference TRBV5-1 and TRBJ1-6, the complete variable domain is KAGVTQTPRYLIKTRGQQVTLSCSPISGHRSVSWYQQTPGQGLQFLFEYFSETQRNKGNFPGRFSGRQFSNSRSEMNVSTLELGDSALYLCASSLGTAYSPLHFGNGTRLTVT.